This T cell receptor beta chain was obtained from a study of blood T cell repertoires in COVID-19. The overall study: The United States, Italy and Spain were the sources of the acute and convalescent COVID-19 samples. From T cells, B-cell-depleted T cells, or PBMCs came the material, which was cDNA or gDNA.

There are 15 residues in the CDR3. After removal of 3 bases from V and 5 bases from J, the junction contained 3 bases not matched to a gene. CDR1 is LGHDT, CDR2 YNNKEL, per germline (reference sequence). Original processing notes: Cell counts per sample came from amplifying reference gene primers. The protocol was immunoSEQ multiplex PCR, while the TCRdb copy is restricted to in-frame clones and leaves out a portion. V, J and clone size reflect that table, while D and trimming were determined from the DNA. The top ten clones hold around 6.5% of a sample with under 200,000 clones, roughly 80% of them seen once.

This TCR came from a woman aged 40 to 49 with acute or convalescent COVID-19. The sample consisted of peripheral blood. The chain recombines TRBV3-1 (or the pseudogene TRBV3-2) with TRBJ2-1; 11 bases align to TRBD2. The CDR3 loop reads CASSHWGLADNEQFF. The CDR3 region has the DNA TGTGCCAGCAGCCACTGGGGACTAGCGGACAATGAGCAGTTCTTC.